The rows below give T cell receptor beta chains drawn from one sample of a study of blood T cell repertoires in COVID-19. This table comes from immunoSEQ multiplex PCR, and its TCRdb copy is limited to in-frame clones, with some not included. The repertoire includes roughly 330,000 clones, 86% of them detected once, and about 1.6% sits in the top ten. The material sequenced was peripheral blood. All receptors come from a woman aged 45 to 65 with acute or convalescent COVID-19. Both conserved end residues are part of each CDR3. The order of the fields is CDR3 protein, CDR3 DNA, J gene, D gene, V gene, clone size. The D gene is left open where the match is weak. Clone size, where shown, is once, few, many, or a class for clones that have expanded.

CDR3aa: CASSLPGLPTEQFF; CDR3nt: TGTGCCAGCAGTTTACCGGGACTTCCTACGGAGCAGTTCTTC; j_gene: TRBJ2-1; d_gene: NA; v_gene: TRBV27; abundance: NA
CDR3aa: CASSLRSGPGELFF; CDR3nt: TGTGCCAGCAGCTTACGTAGCGGGCCCGGGGAGCTGTTTTTT; j_gene: TRBJ2-2; d_gene: TRBD2; v_gene: TRBV11-3; abundance: NA
CDR3aa: CAISPSPGLNTEAFF; CDR3nt: TGTGCCATCAGTCCCTCCCCAGGGTTGAACACTGAAGCTTTCTTT; j_gene: TRBJ1-1; d_gene: NA; v_gene: TRBV10-3; abundance: NA
CDR3aa: CASRLYRDTYEQYF; CDR3nt: TGTGCCAGCAGACTGTACAGGGATACCTACGAGCAGTACTTC; j_gene: TRBJ2-7; d_gene: NA; v_gene: TRBV6-5; abundance: NA
CDR3aa: CASGGYEQYF; CDR3nt: TGTGCCAGCGGAGGGTACGAGCAGTACTTC; j_gene: TRBJ2-7; d_gene: NA; v_gene: TRBV28; abundance: once
CDR3aa: CASSFSAGGTYEQYF; CDR3nt: TGTGCCAGCAGCTTTAGTGCGGGAGGTACCTACGAGCAGTACTTC; j_gene: TRBJ2-7; d_gene: TRBD2; v_gene: TRBV7-9; abundance: NA
CDR3aa: CAISEPPGGNEQFF; CDR3nt: TGTGCCATCAGTGAGCCCCCGGGTGGCAATGAGCAGTTCTTC; j_gene: TRBJ2-1; d_gene: NA; v_gene: TRBV10-3; abundance: NA
CDR3aa: CASVIGTACTDTQYF; CDR3nt: TGTGCCAGCGTAATTGGGACTGCATGCACAGATACGCAGTATTTT; j_gene: TRBJ2-3; d_gene: NA; v_gene: TRBV12-1; abundance: NA
CDR3aa: CASSVAHRQFNYGYTF; CDR3nt: TGTGCCAGCAGCGTAGCTCATCGACAATTTAACTATGGCTACACCTTC; j_gene: TRBJ1-2; d_gene: NA; v_gene: TRBV9; abundance: NA
CDR3aa: CASSYTPGGSEQYF; CDR3nt: TGTGCCAGCAGTTACACCCCGGGAGGCTCCGAGCAGTACTTC; j_gene: TRBJ2-7; d_gene: TRBD2; v_gene: TRBV6-6; abundance: few
CDR3aa: CASSVQGQGYGYTF; CDR3nt: TGTGCCAGCAGCGTACAGGGCCAGGGCTATGGCTACACCTTC; j_gene: TRBJ1-2; d_gene: NA; v_gene: TRBV9; abundance: few
CDR3aa: CASSSGGDQPQHF; CDR3nt: TGTGCCAGTAGCTCCGGAGGCGATCAGCCCCAGCATTTT; j_gene: TRBJ1-5; d_gene: NA; v_gene: TRBV19; abundance: NA
CDR3aa: CAISESIGGESEAFF; CDR3nt: TGTGCCATCAGTGAGTCGATAGGGGGGGAATCTGAAGCTTTCTTT; j_gene: TRBJ1-1; d_gene: NA; v_gene: TRBV10-3; abundance: NA
CDR3aa: CASFGTGDNTEAFF; CDR3nt: TGTGCCAGCTTTGGGACAGGGGATAATACTGAAGCTTTCTTT; j_gene: TRBJ1-1; d_gene: TRBD1; v_gene: TRBV6-5; abundance: once
CDR3aa: CASSPSQGNTGELFF; CDR3nt: TGTGCCAGCTCACCAAGTCAGGGAAACACCGGGGAGCTGTTTTTT; j_gene: TRBJ2-2; d_gene: NA; v_gene: TRBV18; abundance: NA
CDR3aa: CAISPGQGVWGYTF; CDR3nt: TGTGCCATCAGTCCGGGACAGGGAGTTTGGGGCTACACCTTC; j_gene: TRBJ1-2; d_gene: TRBD1; v_gene: TRBV10-3; abundance: NA
CDR3aa: CASSSGIDYGYTF; CDR3nt: TGTGCCAGCAGCTCTGGCATTGACTATGGCTACACCTTC; j_gene: TRBJ1-2; d_gene: NA; v_gene: TRBV7-2; abundance: many
CDR3aa: CSASSAGQGLTEAFF; CDR3nt: TGCAGTGCTAGTAGCGCGGGACAGGGTTTGACTGAAGCTTTCTTT; j_gene: TRBJ1-1; d_gene: TRBD1; v_gene: TRBV20-1; abundance: NA
CDR3aa: CASSSGREKLFF; CDR3nt: TGTGCCAGCAGTTCAGGAAGGGAAAAACTGTTTTTT; j_gene: TRBJ1-4; d_gene: NA; v_gene: TRBV27; abundance: NA
CDR3aa: CASSLIGTLQETQYF; CDR3nt: TGTGCCAGCAGCTTGATCGGGACTTTACAAGAGACCCAGTACTTC; j_gene: TRBJ2-5; d_gene: NA; v_gene: TRBV11-2; abundance: NA
CDR3aa: CASSLGPLAGVSETQYF; CDR3nt: TGTGCCAGCAGCTTAGGCCCACTAGCGGGGGTTTCAGAGACCCAGTACTTC; j_gene: TRBJ2-5; d_gene: TRBD2; v_gene: TRBV7-8; abundance: NA
CDR3aa: CASSMVGQDTQYF; CDR3nt: TGCGCCAGCAGTATGGTGGGACAAGATACGCAGTATTTT; j_gene: TRBJ2-3; d_gene: NA; v_gene: TRBV5-1; abundance: NA
CDR3aa: CATSDGFLETQYF; CDR3nt: TGTGCCACCAGTGACGGGTTCCTGGAGACCCAGTACTTC; j_gene: TRBJ2-5; d_gene: NA; v_gene: TRBV24-1; abundance: NA
CDR3aa: CASRRASDPYEQYF; CDR3nt: TGTGCCAGCAGGAGGGCTAGCGACCCCTACGAGCAGTACTTC; j_gene: TRBJ2-7; d_gene: NA; v_gene: TRBV27; abundance: NA
CDR3aa: CASTVQGSGVPTEAFF; CDR3nt: TGTGCCAGCACCGTACAGGGATCGGGGGTCCCCACTGAAGCTTTCTTT; j_gene: TRBJ1-1; d_gene: NA; v_gene: TRBV9; abundance: NA
CDR3aa: CASSLVGRGEKLFF; CDR3nt: TGCGCCAGCAGCTTGGTTGGGCGGGGTGAAAAACTGTTTTTT; j_gene: TRBJ1-4; d_gene: NA; v_gene: TRBV5-1; abundance: NA
CDR3aa: CASSPYSMQETQYF; CDR3nt: TGTGCCAGCAGTCCTTACTCGATGCAAGAGACCCAGTACTTC; j_gene: TRBJ2-5; d_gene: NA; v_gene: TRBV27; abundance: NA
CDR3aa: CASRTGYRNSPLHF; CDR3nt: TGTGCCAGCAGAACAGGGTACCGAAATTCACCCCTCCACTTT; j_gene: TRBJ1-6; d_gene: NA; v_gene: TRBV6-5; abundance: NA
CDR3aa: CASSSGGDYRITYLSNQPQHF; CDR3nt: TGTGCCAGTAGTAGCGGTGGGGACTACCGAATAACGTACCTAAGCAATCAGCCCCAGCATTTT; j_gene: TRBJ1-5; d_gene: NA; v_gene: TRBV19; abundance: NA
CDR3aa: CASRIVQGGEKLFF; CDR3nt: TGTGCCAGCAGAATCGTACAGGGTGGGGAAAAACTGTTTTTT; j_gene: TRBJ1-4; d_gene: NA; v_gene: TRBV6-5; abundance: NA
CDR3aa: CASSPRTGPRPLHF; CDR3nt: TGTGCCAGCAGCCCCCGGACAGGCCCCAGGCCCCTCCACTTT; j_gene: TRBJ1-6; d_gene: TRBD1; v_gene: TRBV5-4; abundance: NA
CDR3aa: CASSLGVRTDEQFF; CDR3nt: TGTGCCAGCAGCCTAGGGGTAAGGACGGATGAGCAGTTCTTC; j_gene: TRBJ2-1; d_gene: NA; v_gene: TRBV28; abundance: NA
CDR3aa: CASSLVPQGAGEQYF; CDR3nt: TGTGCCAGCAGCTTAGTCCCACAGGGGGCGGGAGAGCAGTACTTC; j_gene: TRBJ2-7; d_gene: TRBD1; v_gene: TRBV11-2; abundance: NA
CDR3aa: CASTRIWGGNQPQHF; CDR3nt: TGTGCCAGCACCCGGATCTGGGGCGGCAATCAGCCCCAGCATTTT; j_gene: TRBJ1-5; d_gene: NA; v_gene: TRBV2; abundance: NA
CDR3aa: CATSDRTGVEKLFF; CDR3nt: TGTGCCACCAGTGACAGAACAGGGGTTGAAAAACTGTTTTTT; j_gene: TRBJ1-4; d_gene: TRBD1; v_gene: TRBV24-1; abundance: NA
CDR3aa: CAWNGRTGPTGYEQYF; CDR3nt: TGTGCCTGGAACGGAAGGACAGGCCCCACGGGATACGAGCAGTACTTC; j_gene: TRBJ2-7; d_gene: TRBD1; v_gene: TRBV30; abundance: NA
CDR3aa: CSGPDGAPLHF; CDR3nt: TGCAGTGGGCCCGATGGGGCCCCCCTCCACTTT; j_gene: TRBJ1-6; d_gene: NA; v_gene: TRBV20-1; abundance: NA
CDR3aa: CASSPGGNYGYTF; CDR3nt: TGTGCCAGCAGCCCAGGGGGTAACTATGGCTACACCTTC; j_gene: TRBJ1-2; d_gene: TRBD1; v_gene: TRBV14; abundance: few
CDR3aa: CASSLTGPLNSPLHF; CDR3nt: TGCGCCAGCAGCTTGACAGGGCCTCTCAATTCACCCCTCCACTTT; j_gene: TRBJ1-6; d_gene: NA; v_gene: TRBV5-1; abundance: NA
CDR3aa: CASSLWFGGPSGTPAKNIQYF; CDR3nt: TGTGCCAGCAGTTTATGGTTTGGGGGGCCGAGCGGGACCCCCGCCAAAAACATTCAGTACTTC; j_gene: TRBJ2-4; d_gene: NA; v_gene: TRBV28; abundance: NA
CDR3aa: CAISEWGAQNQETQYF; CDR3nt: TGTGCCATCAGTGAGTGGGGCGCACAGAACCAAGAGACCCAGTACTTC; j_gene: TRBJ2-5; d_gene: NA; v_gene: TRBV10-3; abundance: few
CDR3aa: CASSARTSGRTYNEQFF; CDR3nt: TGTGCCAGCAGCGCCCGGACTAGCGGGAGGACCTACAATGAGCAGTTCTTC; j_gene: TRBJ2-1; d_gene: TRBD2; v_gene: TRBV7-9; abundance: NA
CDR3aa: CASSLGDGYTF; CDR3nt: TGTGCCAGCAGCTTAGGAGATGGCTACACCTTC; j_gene: TRBJ1-2; d_gene: NA; v_gene: TRBV7-9; abundance: NA
CDR3aa: CASSSLAGGYEQYF; CDR3nt: TGTGCCAGCAGTTCGCTAGCGGGAGGCTACGAGCAGTACTTC; j_gene: TRBJ2-7; d_gene: TRBD2; v_gene: TRBV6-2/TRBV6-3; abundance: NA
CDR3aa: CASSGLLVRGASGMDIQYF; CDR3nt: TGTGCCAGCAGTGGGTTATTGGTACGGGGCGCGAGCGGGATGGACATTCAGTACTTC; j_gene: TRBJ2-4; d_gene: TRBD2; v_gene: TRBV28; abundance: once
CDR3aa: CATIAGGLVYEQFF; CDR3nt: TGTGCCACCATAGCGGGAGGGCTTGTGTATGAGCAGTTCTTC; j_gene: TRBJ2-1; d_gene: TRBD2; v_gene: TRBV28; abundance: few
CDR3aa: CASRTSNNNEQFF; CDR3nt: TGTGCCAGCAGGACTAGCAACAACAATGAGCAGTTCTTC; j_gene: TRBJ2-1; d_gene: TRBD2; v_gene: TRBV6-5; abundance: NA
CDR3aa: CASRPLTRTSTDTQYF; CDR3nt: TGTGCCAGTAGACCGCTAACTAGGACTAGCACAGATACGCAGTATTTT; j_gene: TRBJ2-3; d_gene: NA; v_gene: TRBV19; abundance: NA
CDR3aa: CASSLSSGRAYNEQFF; CDR3nt: TGTGCCAGCAGCCTCTCTAGCGGGAGGGCCTACAATGAGCAGTTCTTC; j_gene: TRBJ2-1; d_gene: TRBD2; v_gene: TRBV9; abundance: NA
CDR3aa: CSASVWPSREGGDTQYF; CDR3nt: TGCAGTGCTAGTGTTTGGCCAAGTCGGGAGGGTGGAGATACGCAGTATTTT; j_gene: TRBJ2-3; d_gene: TRBD2; v_gene: TRBV20-1; abundance: once
CDR3aa: CASSRGQGRAGNQPQHF; CDR3nt: TGTGCCAGCAGTCGGGGACAGGGAAGGGCGGGCAATCAGCCCCAGCATTTT; j_gene: TRBJ1-5; d_gene: TRBD1; v_gene: TRBV6-6; abundance: NA
CDR3aa: CASSPTGLAYNEQFF; CDR3nt: TGTGCCAGCAGCCCGACAGGGCTGGCCTACAATGAGCAGTTCTTC; j_gene: TRBJ2-1; d_gene: TRBD1; v_gene: TRBV4-2; abundance: NA
CDR3aa: CAWRGRTSGQLSTDTQYF; CDR3nt: TGTGCCTGGAGGGGACGCACATCGGGACAGCTTAGCACAGATACGCAGTATTTT; j_gene: TRBJ2-3; d_gene: TRBD1; v_gene: TRBV30; abundance: NA
CDR3aa: CASSAQGRGEKLFF; CDR3nt: TGTGCCAGCAGCGCGCAGGGGCGTGGGGAAAAACTGTTTTTT; j_gene: TRBJ1-4; d_gene: NA; v_gene: TRBV11-1; abundance: NA
CDR3aa: CASSSPGQGAHEQYF; CDR3nt: TGTGCCAGCAGTTCGCCGGGACAGGGGGCCCACGAGCAGTACTTC; j_gene: TRBJ2-7; d_gene: TRBD1; v_gene: TRBV28; abundance: once
CDR3aa: CASSNRANNSPLHF; CDR3nt: TGTGCCAGCAGTAACCGAGCGAATAATTCACCCCTCCACTTT; j_gene: TRBJ1-6; d_gene: NA; v_gene: TRBV27; abundance: few
CDR3aa: CATKSPYSRSSYNSPLHF; CDR3nt: TGTGCCACCAAATCCCCCTACTCTCGAAGCTCCTATAATTCACCCCTCCACTTT; j_gene: TRBJ1-6; d_gene: NA; v_gene: TRBV28; abundance: NA
CDR3aa: CASTGGDSNQPQHF; CDR3nt: TGTGCCAGCACCGGGGGGGATAGCAATCAGCCCCAGCATTTT; j_gene: TRBJ1-5; d_gene: NA; v_gene: TRBV2; abundance: NA